Each of the 5 T cell receptor beta chains below was sequenced from the same sample in a study of PD-L1 blockade in urothelial cancer. Time point noted: peripheral blood 6 weeks after treatment start. Clones were sequenced by immunoSEQ multiplex PCR, and TCRdb holds only the in-frame ones, with some missing. The sample holds approximately 28,000 clones, about 85% seen once. Sequenced here: PBMCs, sampled around atezolizumab (anti-PD-L1) treatment. These receptors all come from a man aged 70-80 years with urothelial cancer.

The gene calls are TRBV6-1 and TRBJ1-2; 7 bases are a match to TRBD1. J lost 2 bases, V lost 6 bases, and 3 bases had no gene match. The CDR3 is made up of 13 amino acids. CDR1 is MNHNS and CDR2 is SASEGT in the germline V gene. CDR3 region: CASSQGQNYGYTF. The CDR3 DNA sequence: TGTGCCAGCAGCCAGGGACAGAACTATGGCTACACCTTC.

There are a few counts of this clone. This rearrangement joins TRBV9 to TRBJ1-2; no definite D call. CDR3 length: 9 amino acids. Germline lookup yields CDR1 SGDLS and CDR2 YYNGEE. Trimming took 6 bases from V and 7 from J, leaving 4 bases between them. CDR3 nucleotide sequence: TGTGCCAGCATCGGTGGCTACACCTTC. Translation gives CASIGGYTF.

V usage is TRBV7-9 and J usage is TRBJ2-3; 8 nucleotides match TRBD2. Germline trimming cut 4 bases from V and 3 bases from J; bases unmatched to any gene: 6. The CDR3 contains 15 residues. From germline, CDR1 is SEHNR and CDR2 FQNEAQ (reference sequence). The CDR3 reads CASSSPAGVTDTQYF. The CDR3 nucleotides are TGTGCCAGCAGCTCCCCAGCGGGAGTGACAGATACGCAGTATTTT. The whole variable domain, remainder taken from reference TRBV7-9 and TRBJ2-3, is DTGVSQNPRHKITKRGQNVTFRCDPISEHNRLYWYRQTLGQGPEFLTYFQNEAQLEKSRLLSDRFSAERPKGSFSTLEIQRTEQGDSAMYLCASSSPAGVTDTQYFGPGTRLTVL.

The chain carries TRBV30 and TRBJ1-1; D gene ambiguous. This CDR3 region has 13 residues. Per the germline V gene, CDR1 is GTSNPN and CDR2 is SVGIG (reference sequence). The V end was cut by 1 base, the J end by 1 base, with 7 bases between. The CDR3 loop reads CAWSARANTEAFF. The CDR3 bases are TGTGCCTGGAGTGCGCGGGCGAACACTGAAGCTTTCTTT.

The V gene is TRBV7-8, the J gene TRBJ2-5; TRBD2 matches at 9 bases. V lost 1 base to trimming and J lost 2 bases; unmatched junction nucleotides: 5. Germline V gene data show CDR1 as SGHVS and CDR2 as FQNEAQ. CDR3 length: 16 residues. This CDR3 is CASSLGGRGQQETQYF. DNA of the CDR3: TGTGCCAGCAGCTTAGGCGGGAGGGGTCAACAAGAGACCCAGTACTTC.